The rows below give T cell receptor beta chains drawn from one sample of a study of shared clonotypes between healthy human individuals. Profiling relied on immunoSEQ multiplex PCR, and the TCRdb table lists in-frame clones only, not all of them. The sample holds hundreds of thousands of clones, roughly 70% seen once. Material: memory CD4+ T cells sorted from blood. The origin of the receptors is a man under 40 in good health. The CDR3 runs from the conserved cysteine through the conserved F or W. The D gene is left open where the match is weak. Only part of the rows carry a size: once, few, many, or a class if the clone is expanded.

V: TRBV11-2; J: TRBJ2-7; length: 15; size: once; D: TRBD2; CDR3: CASSSRLAGGYEQYF; DNA: TGTGCCAGCAGCTCAAGACTAGCGGGCGGATACGAGCAGTACTTC
V: TRBV5-1; J: TRBJ2-7; length: 12; size: .; D: TRBD1; CDR3: CASSGQGYEQYF; DNA: TGCGCCAGCTCGGGACAGGGTTACGAGCAGTACTTC
V: TRBV2; J: TRBJ2-1; length: 14; size: .; D: TRBD1; CDR3: CASSRDRGKNEQFF; DNA: TGTGCCAGCAGTCGGGACAGGGGGAAAAATGAGCAGTTCTTC
V: TRBV5-1; J: TRBJ2-2; length: 15; size: .; D: .; CDR3: CATRPGSRFTGELFF; DNA: TGCGCCACCCGACCAGGGTCTCGGTTTACCGGGGAGCTGTTTTTT
V: TRBV7-6; J: TRBJ1-2; length: 13; size: .; D: .; CDR3: CASSPTYGDGYTF; DNA: TGTGCCAGCAGCCCGACATACGGGGATGGCTACACCTTC
V: TRBV7-9; J: TRBJ2-1; length: 19; size: .; D: .; CDR3: CASSLEHRTGKGSYNEQFF; DNA: TGTGCCAGCAGCTTGGAACATCGCACAGGGAAGGGGTCCTACAATGAGCAGTTCTTC
V: TRBV4-3; J: TRBJ1-4; length: 16; size: .; D: TRBD1; CDR3: CASSRGQAATNEKLFF; DNA: TGCGCCAGCAGCCGCGGACAGGCAGCAACTAATGAAAAACTGTTTTTT
V: TRBV6-1; J: TRBJ2-7; length: 13; size: .; D: .; CDR3: CASSEPSRGEQYF; DNA: TGTGCCAGCAGTGAGCCCTCTCGAGGCGAGCAGTACTTC
V: TRBV5-1; J: TRBJ1-1; length: 13; size: .; D: .; CDR3: CASSLEQDTEAFF; DNA: TGCGCCAGCAGCTTGGAACAGGATACTGAAGCTTTCTTT
V: TRBV5-5; J: TRBJ1-2; length: 14; size: .; D: TRBD1; CDR3: CASSFGTGSYGYTF; DNA: TGTGCCAGCAGCTTCGGGACAGGGTCGTATGGCTACACCTTC
V: TRBV5-4; J: TRBJ2-3; length: 13; size: .; D: TRBD1; CDR3: CASSLSLSGDRAF; DNA: TGTGCCAGCAGCTTGTCGTTGTCGGGCGACAGGGCTTTT
V: TRBV19; J: TRBJ2-2; length: 16; size: .; D: .; CDR3: CASKGTFGRNTGELFF; DNA: TGTGCCAGTAAGGGGACATTCGGCAGGAACACCGGGGAGCTGTTTTTT
V: TRBV27; J: TRBJ2-3; length: 12; size: .; D: TRBD2; CDR3: CASSSGRDTQYF; DNA: TGTGCCAGCAGTTCCGGGAGGGATACGCAGTATTTT
V: TRBV7-2; J: TRBJ2-7; length: 13; size: .; D: .; CDR3: CASSLPTLREQYF; DNA: TGTGCCAGCAGCCTCCCGACACTCCGGGAGCAGTACTTC
V: TRBV19; J: TRBJ1-3; length: 18; size: .; D: .; CDR3: CASSINRPNLRSGNTIYF; DNA: TGTGCCAGTAGTATTAACCGCCCGAACCTACGCTCTGGAAACACCATATATTTT
V: TRBV5-1; J: TRBJ1-2; length: 16; size: .; D: TRBD1; CDR3: CASSLNRGTSNYGYTF; DNA: TGCGCCAGCAGCTTGAACAGGGGGACCTCTAACTATGGCTACACCTTC
V: TRBV10-2; J: TRBJ1-2; length: 13; size: .; D: .; CDR3: CASSESPEYGYTF; DNA: TGCGCCAGCAGTGAGTCTCCGGAATATGGCTACACCTTC
V: TRBV7-8; J: TRBJ2-1; length: 15; size: once; D: TRBD2; CDR3: CASSLASGLYNEQFF; DNA: TGTGCCAGCAGCTTGGCTAGCGGCCTCTACAATGAGCAGTTCTTC
V: TRBV4-2; J: TRBJ2-2; length: 15; size: .; D: .; CDR3: CASSPPGASRRELFF; DNA: TGTGCCAGCAGCCCGCCAGGGGCTTCTCGAAGGGAGCTGTTTTTT
V: TRBV18; J: TRBJ2-7; length: 12; size: .; D: .; CDR3: CASSTAGGEQYF; DNA: TGTGCCAGCTCAACAGCCGGGGGCGAGCAGTACTTC
V: TRBV2; J: TRBJ1-5; length: 14; size: .; D: .; CDR3: CATAQQVGNQPQHF; DNA: TGTGCCACCGCACAGCAAGTGGGCAATCAGCCCCAGCATTTT
V: TRBV11-2; J: TRBJ1-2; length: 15; size: .; D: .; CDR3: CASSSDSNPNYGYTF; DNA: TGTGCCAGCAGCTCTGACAGTAATCCTAACTATGGCTACACCTTC
V: TRBV19; J: TRBJ2-7; length: 15; size: .; D: .; CDR3: CASSKGRTPAYEQYF; DNA: TGTGCCAGTAGTAAAGGCCGGACACCAGCCTACGAGCAGTACTTC
V: TRBV5-1; J: TRBJ1-4; length: 14; size: many; D: .; CDR3: CASSFQGANEKLFF; DNA: TGCGCCAGCAGCTTCCAAGGGGCCAATGAAAAACTGTTTTTT
V: TRBV7-2; J: TRBJ2-7; length: 14; size: .; D: .; CDR3: CASSFSRGSYEQYF; DNA: TGTGCCAGCAGCTTTAGCAGAGGATCCTACGAGCAGTACTTC
V: TRBV10-3; J: TRBJ1-1; length: 14; size: .; D: TRBD1; CDR3: CAISEGQGLTEAFF; DNA: TGTGCCATCAGTGAAGGACAGGGGCTCACTGAAGCTTTCTTT
V: TRBV6-5; J: TRBJ2-7; length: 12; size: .; D: .; CDR3: CARATDSYEQYF; DNA: TGTGCCCGCGCAACAGACTCCTACGAGCAGTACTTC
V: TRBV27; J: TRBJ1-2; length: 16; size: .; D: TRBD1; CDR3: CASSLSGTGFNYGYTF; DNA: TGTGCCAGCAGTTTATCTGGGACAGGGTTCAACTATGGCTACACCTTC
V: TRBV5-8; J: TRBJ2-2; length: 15; size: .; D: TRBD2; CDR3: CASSAREGSTGELFF; DNA: TGTGCCAGCAGCGCACGGGAGGGGAGCACCGGGGAGCTGTTTTTT
V: TRBV29-1; J: TRBJ2-7; length: 12; size: .; D: .; CDR3: CSCQTHSYEQYF; DNA: TGCAGCTGTCAGACCCACTCCTACGAGCAGTACTTC
V: TRBV4-3; J: TRBJ2-1; length: 15; size: once; D: .; CDR3: CASTLGVSSYNEQFF; DNA: TGCGCCAGCACCCTAGGCGTTAGCTCCTACAATGAGCAGTTCTTC
V: TRBV11-2; J: TRBJ2-7; length: 15; size: .; D: TRBD2; CDR3: CASSLGRGVPYEQYF; DNA: TGTGCCAGCAGCTTAGGCCGGGGGGTCCCCTACGAGCAGTACTTC